This TCR beta chain was captured by sequencing in a study of beta chain features in type 1 diabetes. Study details: When patients were set against healthy donors, age, gender and cell yields were similar.

Trimming took off 3 bases at V and 7 bases at J, with 24 bases between the two ends. The CDR3 has 17 residues. Looked up from germline, CDR1 is MDHEN and CDR2 is SYDVKM. Sequenced material consisted of expressed TCRB transcripts (all of the isolated RNA was reverse transcribed). Naive, central memory and regulatory T cell samples produced a mean of approximately 4 million reads. Produced via immunoSEQ multiplex PCR; TCRdb's table is partial and in-frame only. There are about 900,000 clones in the sample; roughly 17% occur only once, and 0.023% lies in the top ten. Purity exceeded 95% in all sorted populations.

Sequencing used naive CD4+ T cells from blood. V and J are TRBV28 and TRBJ2-5, with D tentatively TRBD1 or TRBD2 (6 bases each). The sequence came from a woman between 18 and 30 years old in good health. The CDR3 reads CASSLEMGGSALRTQYF. The CDR3 nucleotides read TGTGCCAGCAGTTTGGAGATGGGGGGCTCCGCTTTGCGGACCCAGTACTTC.